Listed here are 19 T cell receptor beta chains from one sample, sequenced in a study of cytomegalovirus exposure and HLA in healthy donors. Use of 60 Vbeta and 13 Jbeta primers characterized the PCR. Method: immunoSEQ multiplex PCR; TCRdb's copy keeps in-frame clones and lacks some. The repertoire has some 90,000 clones, 80% to 85% of them found once; the top ten carry approximately 1.4%. The sample consisted of PBMCs. The receptor set was obtained from a man in his forties or fifties in good health and CMV-seronegative.

This sequence joins TRBV5-1 and TRBJ2-1; D unresolved. CDR3 length equals 17 residues. Germline V CDR1 and CDR2: SGHRS, YFSETQ. V shed 2 bases and J shed 0 bases, with 15 bases lying between them. Here the CDR3 DNA reads TGCGCCAGCAGCTTATTCCCCGGTTATAGCTCCTACAATGAGCAGTTCTTC. It codes for CASSLFPGYSSYNEQFF.

The chain carries TRBV14 and TRBJ2-2; the match to TRBD1 covers 9 bases. This CDR3 region has 16 residues. Germline-derived CDR1 and CDR2 are SGHDN and FVKESK. The junction had 6 bases not matched to a gene; V was cut back by 1 base and J by 6 bases. The CDR3 spells CASSQAGTGLAGELFF. The CDR3 nucleotides are TGTGCCAGCAGCCAAGCCGGGACAGGGCTTGCCGGGGAGCTGTTTTTT. The complete variable domain, with remaining parts taken from reference TRBV14 and TRBJ2-2, reads EAGVTQFPSHSVIEKGQTVTLRCDPISGHDNLYWYRRVMGKEIKFLLHFVKESKQDESGMPNNRFLAERTGGTYSTLKVQPAELEDSGVYFCASSQAGTGLAGELFFGEGSRLTVL.

This sequence joins TRBV9 and TRBJ1-3; no reliable D call. V lost 0 bases and J 2 bases, leaving 3 bases between the germline ends. Germline V gene sequence: CDR1 SGDLS, CDR2 YYNGEE. The CDR3 covers 13 residues. CDR3 DNA: TGTGCCAGCAGCGTAGCTCCTGGAAACACCATATATTTT. Translation: CASSVAPGNTIYF.

Regarding this clone: No conserved phenylalanine or tryptophan is present at the end of the CDR3, so a read error is the likely explanation. This rearrangement joins TRBV5-6 to TRBJ1-1, with TRBD1 identical over 8 bases. The CDR3 sequence is 15 residues long. Germline values: CDR1 SGHDT, CDR2 YYEEEE. The CDR3 DNA is TGTGCCAGCAGCTTGGTAGTTTCAGGGGGCACTGAGGCTTTCCTT. Amino acid sequence: CASSLVVSGGTEAFL.

The rearrangement joins TRBV2 to TRBJ2-5; tentative D call: TRBD1 (5 bases). The CDR3 runs 13 residues. With 7 bases removed from V and 5 bases from J, the gap between germline ends came to 14 bases. Germline-derived CDR1 and CDR2 are SNHLY and FYNNEI. The CDR3 here is CASTTQGRETQYF. The CDR3 DNA is TGTGCCAGCACAACTCAGGGCCGGGAGACCCAGTACTTC.

This clone was picked up one time. The chain uses TRBV9 and TRBJ2-5; D might be TRBD2 (6 bases). The CDR3 has 17 residues. CDR1 and CDR2 from the germline V gene are SGDLS and YYNGEE. Trimming removed 0 bases from V and 2 bases from J, with 17 bases in between. The CDR3 loop reads CASSVATLGGSQETQYF. The CDR3 DNA follows: TGTGCCAGCAGCGTAGCTACGTTGGGAGGCAGTCAAGAGACCCAGTACTTC.

The chain joins TRBV29-1 to TRBJ1-2; 8 positions agree with TRBD1. Per the germline V gene, CDR1 is SQVTM and CDR2 is ANQGSEA. CDR3 length: 11 residues. The trim removed 7 bases at V and 8 bases at J, leaving 6 bases unmatched. The CDR3 bases are TGCAGCGCTGTGGACAGGGAGGGCTACACCTTC. Translated: CSAVDREGYTF.

V is TRBV5-1 and J is TRBJ1-2; no clear D. The V gene's germline CDR1 is SGHRS and CDR2 YFSETQ. The germline V and J ends were trimmed by 3 bases and 4 bases, with 10 bases remaining between them. This CDR3 is 13 amino acids long. The CDR3 region is CASSSDTTYGYTF. The CDR3 DNA reads as TGCGCCAGCAGCTCAGACACCACCTATGGCTACACCTTC.

CDR3 DNA sequence: TGTGCCAGCAGTCCCAGGGGGGAGTTCACCGATACGCAGTATTTT. It encodes CASSPRGEFTDTQYF. V and J are TRBV6-1 and TRBJ2-3; D is perhaps TRBD1 (7 bases). The CDR3 spans 15 residues. The germline gives CDR1 MNHNS, CDR2 SASEGT. The V gene lost 5 bases and the J gene lost 6 bases, with 18 bases spanning the gap.

The chain combines TRBV28 with TRBJ2-5; possibly TRBD1 for D (7 bases). Per germline, CDR1 MDHEN and CDR2 SYDVKM. This CDR3 is built from 16 residues. V lost 2 bases to trimming and J lost 5 bases, with 18 bases between them. CDR3: CASSLRGRSGGETQYF. DNA of the CDR3: TGTGCCAGCAGTTTAAGGGGGCGTAGTGGAGGGGAGACCCAGTACTTC.

The chain joins TRBV4-3 to TRBJ2-2; the match to TRBD2 covers 9 bases. Germline V gene data show CDR1 as LGHNA and CDR2 as YSLEER. The CDR3 has 16 amino acids. The junction had 3 bases not matched to a gene; V was cut back by 0 bases and J by 4 bases. The CDR3 protein is CASSQDSGGVTGELFF. DNA of the CDR3: TGCGCCAGCAGCCAAGATAGCGGGGGCGTCACCGGGGAGCTGTTTTTT.

The chain recombines TRBV9 with TRBJ2-1, with TRBD2 matching over 7 bases. The CDR3 sequence is 14 residues long. Germline CDR1 reads SGDLS; CDR2 reads YYNGEE. Losses at the gene ends were 0 bases for V and 6 bases for J; bases not matched to a gene: 3. The CDR3 DNA sequence: TGTGCCAGCAGCGTAGTTTCTAGCGGCAATGAGCAGTTCTTC. Translation: CASSVVSSGNEQFF.

CDR3 bases: TGTGCCAGTAGCATTGCGGGGGGCGACGAGCAGTACTTC. Translating gives CASSIAGGDEQYF. This chain uses TRBV19 with TRBJ2-7, with TRBD2 identical over 8 bases. With 6 bases clipped from V and 5 bases from J, the junction kept 6 bases outside the gene matches. Germline V gene data show CDR1 as LNHDA and CDR2 as SQIVND (reference sequence). There are 13 residues in the CDR3.

This sequence joins TRBV6-5 and TRBJ2-1, with TRBD1 matching over 9 bases. Germline assignment: CDR1 MNHEY and CDR2 SVGAGI. The CDR3 sequence is 13 residues long. Trimming cost V 6 bases and J 6 bases; bases outside gene matches: 3. The CDR3 reads CASSWDRVNEQFF. The CDR3 coding sequence is TGTGCCAGCAGCTGGGACAGGGTCAATGAGCAGTTCTTC.

V gene TRBV5-6 combines with J gene TRBJ2-2; 10 bases are a match to TRBD1. With V trimmed by 4 bases and J by 6 bases, 12 bases remained unmatched. This CDR3 is 17 amino acids long. CDR1 is SGHDT and CDR2 is YYEEEE in the germline V gene. The CDR3 sequence: CASSPARGQGISGELFF. CDR3 sequence (DNA): TGTGCCAGCAGCCCTGCTCGGGGACAGGGGATCTCCGGGGAGCTGTTTTTT.

The chain combines TRBV27 with TRBJ2-3, with TRBD1 as a possible D gene (6 bases). CDR3 length: 14 residues. The germline CDR1 and CDR2 sequences are MNHEY and SMNVEV (reference sequence). V was shortened by 9 bases and J by 0 bases, with 13 bases between the two germline ends. The CDR3 loop is CASKQGVSTDTQYF. The CDR3 DNA sequence: TGTGCCAGTAAACAGGGAGTTAGCACAGATACGCAGTATTTT.

The rearrangement uses TRBV2 and TRBJ2-3; perhaps TRBD2 as D (6 bases). Germline V CDR1 and CDR2: SNHLY, FYNNEI. This CDR3 is 14 amino acids long. Trimming shortened V by 3 bases and J by 6 bases, and 13 bases separated the two germline ends. The CDR3 DNA is TGTGCCAGCAGTGAGGTAGCGGCGTGGGATACGCAGTATTTT. Translation: CASSEVAAWDTQYF.

V is TRBV7-6 and J is TRBJ2-3, with 16 nucleotides matching TRBD2. Per the germline V gene, CDR1 is SGHVS and CDR2 is FNYEAQ. The CDR3 is made up of 18 amino acids. V trimming: 5 bases; J trimming: 10 bases; junction bases outside the gene matches: 15. The CDR3 region is CASSLSGTSGGGPIPQYF. DNA for the CDR3: TGTGCCAGCAGCCTTTCGGGGACTAGCGGGGGGGGTCCTATCCCGCAGTATTTT.

This clone has just a few counts. This sequence joins TRBV28 and TRBJ1-2; possibly TRBD1 for D (5 bases). From germline, CDR1 is MDHEN and CDR2 SYDVKM. Deletions cut 5 bases from V and 5 bases from J, with 18 bases between. This CDR3 has 15 amino acids. The CDR3 sequence is CASSVGAKQLYGYTF. Here the CDR3 DNA reads TGTGCCAGCAGTGTAGGGGCTAAACAACTATATGGCTACACCTTC.